The 30 T cell receptor beta chains in this list originate from one sample, sequenced in a study of high-grade serous ovarian cancer treatment subgroups. Tumor tissue was taken before any definitive surgery or chemotherapy was given. The data were produced by immunoSEQ multiplex PCR, yet TCRdb's version contains in-frame clones alone and is incomplete. This table holds about a thousand clones, around 70% found once. The sample was tumor tissue. Source of these receptors: a human donor with high-grade serous ovarian cancer.

V gene TRBV5-6 combines with J gene TRBJ1-1; the D gene is possibly TRBD1 (6 bases). CDR1 SGHDT and CDR2 YYEEEE come from the germline V gene. The V and J ends lost 2 bases and 3 bases respectively, with 17 bases between them. CDR3 length: 16 residues. The CDR3 sequence is CASSLFGSGGYTEAFF. CDR3 coding DNA: TGTGCCAGCAGCTTATTCGGATCTGGGGGCTACACTGAAGCTTTCTTT.

This chain uses TRBV18 with TRBJ2-7, with 11 bases matching TRBD1. The trim removed 5 bases at V and 1 base at J, leaving 4 bases unmatched. The CDR3 loop spans 15 amino acids. The germline gives CDR1 KGHSH, CDR2 LQKENI. In DNA form, the CDR3 reads TGTGCCAGCTCATCTGGACAGGGGGCGTCCTACGAGCAGTACTTC. Translated, it gives CASSSGQGASYEQYF.

This clone is categorized as large. The rearrangement uses TRBV29-1 and TRBJ1-2; D unresolved. This CDR3 is 13 amino acids long. The V and J ends lost 8 bases and 3 bases respectively, with 16 bases between them. CDR1 is SQVTM and CDR2 is ANQGSEA in the germline V gene. The DNA of the CDR3 is TGCAGCCGCTCTGTCAGGTCGGACTATGGCTACACCTTC. As protein: CSRSVRSDYGYTF.

The chain employs TRBV25-1 and TRBJ2-1, with D perhaps given as TRBD1 or TRBD2 (5 bases each). Per germline, CDR1 MGHDK and CDR2 SYGVNS. Trimming shortened V by 4 bases and J by 4 bases, and 11 bases separated the two germline ends. The CDR3 covers 14 residues. In DNA form, the CDR3 reads TGTGCCAGCAGTGCACCGGGACCGTACAATGAGCAGTTCTTC. It specifies CASSAPGPYNEQFF.

The chain joins TRBV12-5 to TRBJ2-7; D unclear. The germline gives CDR1 LGHNT, CDR2 FRNRAP. With 5 bases removed from V and 4 bases from J, the gap between germline ends came to 15 bases. The CDR3 loop spans 14 amino acids. CDR3 nucleotides: TGTGCTAGTGGTCCCCAAGGTAGCTTGTACGAGCAGTACTTC. Translating it yields CASGPQGSLYEQYF.

This clone showed up just once. J is TRBJ2-7 and V is TRBV4-3; D is possibly TRBD2 (6 bases). Germline V gene lookup returns CDR1 LGHNA and CDR2 YSLEER. V lost 0 bases, J lost 4 bases, and 7 bases lay in between. The CDR3 runs to 13 residues. The CDR3 protein is CASSQDAGYEQYF. The CDR3 DNA sequence: TGCGCCAGCAGCCAAGATGCGGGGTACGAGCAGTACTTC.

This sequence joins TRBV21-1 and TRBJ1-2; the table names TRBD1, a call not compared with the DNA. TRBV21-1 is a pseudogene. The CDR3 spans 13 residues. The CDR3 sequence: CASSKAKGYGYTF. Written as DNA, the CDR3 is TGTGCCAGCAGCAAAGCAAAGGGGTACGGCTACACCTTC.

This clone was detected only a few times. The chain carries TRBV7-2 and TRBJ1-5; weak D call: TRBD1 (6 bases). This CDR3 is 12 amino acids long. CDR1 and CDR2 from the germline V gene are SGHTA and FQGNSA. The V end lost 6 bases, the J end lost 7 bases, and 10 bases lay between the germline ends. CDR3 loop: CASSNRAQPQHF. Written as DNA, the CDR3 is TGTGCCAGCAGTAACAGGGCCCAGCCCCAGCATTTT. Full variable domain (rest looked up from reference TRBV7-2 and TRBJ1-5): GAGVSQSPSNKVTEKGKDVELRCDPISGHTALYWYRQSLGQGLEFLIYFQGNSAPDKSGLPSDRFSAERTGGSVSTLTIQRTQQEDSAVYLCASSNRAQPQHFGDGTRLSIL.

The J gene is TRBJ2-5, the V gene TRBV6-4; 7 nucleotides align to TRBD1. This CDR3 comprises 15 residues. Per germline, CDR1 MRHNA and CDR2 SNTAGT. The ends lost 2 bases at V and 5 bases at J; junction bases unmatched: 8. In nucleotides, the CDR3 is TGTGCCAGCAGTGACGGAGAGGGGGCCGGCGAGACCCAGTACTTC. This gives the protein CASSDGEGAGETQYF.

The chain combines TRBV5-5 with TRBJ2-7; a weak D match, TRBD2 (6 bases). The CDR3 has 13 amino acids. V was clipped by 3 bases and J by 4 bases, with 11 bases between them. CDR1 is SGHKS, CDR2 YYEKEE, per germline (reference sequence). CDR3 coding DNA: TGTGCCAGCAGCTGGCGGGACGGGTACGAGCAGTACTTC. Amino acids: CASSWRDGYEQYF. Looking up the rest from reference TRBV5-5 and TRBJ2-7 gives the full variable domain: DAGVTQSPTHLIKTRGQQVTLRCSPISGHKSVSWYQQVLGQGPQFIFQYYEKEERGRGNFPDRFSARQFPNYSSELNVNALLLGDSALYLCASSWRDGYEQYFGPGTRLTVT.

J is TRBJ2-7 and V is TRBV11-2; D is ambiguous. CDR3 length: 13 amino acids. V was cut by 3 bases and J by 6 bases, with 12 bases left in between. CDR1 and CDR2 (germline): SGHAT, FQNNGV. CDR3 region: CASSFYSTPEQYF. For the CDR3, the DNA is TGTGCCAGCAGCTTTTACTCAACCCCCGAGCAGTACTTC.

The chain has TRBV6-4 and TRBJ1-4, with 10 nucleotides matching TRBD1. The CDR3 is made up of 15 amino acids. Germline lookup yields CDR1 MRHNA and CDR2 SNTAGT. Trimming took 6 bases from V and 5 from J; bases not matched to a gene: 6. The CDR3 here is CASSDTTGGNEKLFF. CDR3 DNA: TGTGCCAGCAGCGACACGACAGGGGGCAATGAAAAACTGTTTTTT.

The rearrangement uses TRBV7-2 and TRBJ2-7; 10 bases agree with TRBD1. Germline CDR1 is SGHTA and CDR2 is FQGNSA. This CDR3 is 16 amino acids long. After removal of 6 bases from V and 1 base from J, the junction contained 9 bases not matched to a gene. The CDR3 DNA is TGTGCCAGCAGTCTCCCGGGACAGGGGCCGTCCTACGAGCAGTACTTC. Residues: CASSLPGQGPSYEQYF.

Relative to its sample, this clone is hyperexpanded. The junction shows a germline mismatch at one end, possibly a read error. This chain joins TRBV7-7 and TRBJ2-2; D uncertain. This CDR3 comprises 16 residues. Germline V gives CDR1 SSHAT, CDR2 FNYEAQ (reference sequence). The CDR3 nucleotides are TGTGCTAGCAGCCCCGCCGAAGGTAGCCGCACCGGGGAGCTGTTTTTT. Its protein is CASSPAEGSRTGELFF. Using reference TRBV7-7 and TRBJ2-2 for the parts outside the CDR3, the full variable domain is GAGVSQSPRYKVTKRGQDVTLRCDPISSHATLYWYQQALGQGPEFLTYFNYEAQPDKSGLPSDRFSAERPEGSISTLTIQRTEQRDSAMYRCASSPAEGSRTGELFFGEGSRLTVL.

The CDR3 nucleotides read TGTGCCACCAGCAGAGATACTAGCGGGGGCTACGAGCAGTACTTC. The encoded protein is CATSRDTSGGYEQYF. The chain combines TRBV15 with TRBJ2-7; the match to TRBD2 covers 11 bases. The germline CDR1 and CDR2 sequences are LNHNV and YYDKDF (reference sequence). The CDR3 totals 15 residues. The J segment lost 3 bases and the V segment lost 0 bases, leaving 1 base of the junction unmatched.

V usage is TRBV7-3 and J usage is TRBJ2-7; D unclear. The germline gives CDR1 SGHTA, CDR2 FQGTGA. CDR3 length: 15 residues. Deletions cut 2 bases from V and 3 bases from J, with 14 bases between. This CDR3 is CASSLARSTNYEQYF. In DNA, the CDR3 is TGTGCCAGCAGCTTAGCTCGGTCTACAAACTACGAGCAGTACTTC.

This chain uses TRBV9 with TRBJ2-1, with unresolved D. The V gene's germline CDR1 is SGDLS and CDR2 YYNGEE. V lost 1 base to trimming and J lost 6 bases, with 5 bases between them. The CDR3 is 12 amino acids. The CDR3 is CASSVNTNEQFF. DNA of the CDR3: TGTGCCAGCAGCGTAAATACCAATGAGCAGTTCTTC. Together with reference TRBV9 and TRBJ2-1, the CDR3 gives the full variable domain: DSGVTQTPKHLITATGQRVTLRCSPRSGDLSVYWYQQSLDQGLQFLIQYYNGEERAKGNILERFSAQQFPDLHSELNLSSLELGDSALYFCASSVNTNEQFFGPGTRLTVL.

The J gene is TRBJ2-2, the V gene TRBV7-2; 13 bases are shared with TRBD2. CDR3 length equals 17 residues. CDR1 is SGHTA, CDR2 FQGNSA, per germline. V dropped 5 bases and J dropped 7; count of bases not matched to a gene: 10. Written as DNA, the CDR3 is TGTGCCAGCAGCCATTGGACTAGCGGGGGTGCAGGCGGGGAGCTGTTTTTT. Its protein is CASSHWTSGGAGGELFF.

This clone was seen a single time. The J gene is TRBJ2-7, the V gene TRBV7-2, with D tentatively TRBD1 (5 bases). This CDR3 region has 15 residues. Trimming cost V 1 base and J 2 bases, with 12 bases left between them. Germline V gene sequence: CDR1 SGHTA, CDR2 FQGNSA. CDR3 protein: CASSLDWTSAYEQYF. The DNA of the CDR3 is TGTGCCAGCAGCTTAGATTGGACAAGCGCCTACGAGCAGTACTTC. Combining the CDR3 with reference TRBV7-2 and TRBJ2-7 gives the whole variable domain GAGVSQSPSNKVTEKGKDVELRCDPISGHTALYWYRQSLGQGLEFLIYFQGNSAPDKSGLPSDRFSAERTGGSVSTLTIQRTQQEDSAVYLCASSLDWTSAYEQYFGPGTRLTVT.

The chain recombines TRBV19 with TRBJ1-2, with unresolved D. CDR1 and CDR2 from the germline V gene are LNHDA and SQIVND (reference sequence). The CDR3 sequence is 13 residues long. V was cut by 10 bases and J by 4 bases, with 16 bases left in between. This CDR3 is CAISSAAFYGYTF. The DNA of the CDR3 is TGTGCCATCTCCTCGGCAGCATTCTATGGCTACACCTTC.

This clone has only a few counts. The rearrangement links TRBV7-8 to TRBJ2-1; the match to TRBD1 covers 9 bases. V was pared by 2 bases and J by 0 bases, with 5 bases of the junction left unmatched. The CDR3 length is 17 residues. CDR1 SGHVS and CDR2 FQNEAQ come from the germline V gene. CDR3 in amino acids: CASSLTRTGDSYNEQFF. CDR3 nucleotide sequence: TGTGCCAGCAGCTTAACCCGGACAGGGGACTCCTACAATGAGCAGTTCTTC.

V gene TRBV28 combines with J gene TRBJ2-3; D gene uncertain. CDR3 length: 14 amino acids. Deletions cut 5 bases from V and 8 bases from J, with 17 bases between. The germline V gene has CDR1 MDHEN and CDR2 SYDVKM. The CDR3 DNA is TGTGCCAGCAGTCCCCCGTCGGGTTTGGGTACGCAGTATTTT. Protein product: CASSPPSGLGTQYF.

CDR3 amino acids: CASSLQNTEAFF. The CDR3, as DNA: TGTGCCAGCAGCTTACAGAACACTGAAGCTTTCTTT. The rearrangement links TRBV11-2 to TRBJ1-1; D remains ambiguous. Germline CDR1 is SGHAT and CDR2 is FQNNGV. There are 12 residues in the CDR3. V was pared by 2 bases and J by 1 base, with 2 bases between.

J is TRBJ2-7 and V is TRBV4-1; 7 bases are shared with TRBD2. The CDR3 covers 15 residues. V was clipped by 2 bases and J by 4 bases; unmatched bases: 8. Looked up from germline, CDR1 is MGHRA and CDR2 is YSYEKL. The CDR3 DNA follows: TGCGCCAGCAGCCAAACCTCTAGCGGATCTTACGAGCAGTACTTC. Its translation is CASSQTSSGSYEQYF.

This chain uses TRBV29-1 with TRBJ1-4, with D perhaps TRBD1 (6 bases). Germline V lookup: CDR1 SQVTM, CDR2 ANQGSEA. The CDR3 sequence is 16 residues long. V was clipped by 3 bases and J by 4 bases, with 18 bases between them. The CDR3 reads CSVEVQGVSNNEKLFF. The CDR3 DNA reads as TGCAGCGTTGAGGTACAGGGAGTCTCCAATAATGAAAAACTGTTTTTT.

This clone occurred a few times. The chain is built from TRBV4-2 and TRBJ2-5, with D perhaps given as TRBD1 or TRBD2 (5 bases each). The CDR3 extends over 14 amino acids. CDR1 and CDR2 from the germline V gene are LGHNA and YNFKEQ. Between the trimmed V and J ends, which lost 1 base and 5 bases, there was a span of 11 bases. CDR3 residues: CASSQGQGGETQYF. The CDR3 nucleotides are TGTGCCAGCAGCCAAGGGCAGGGCGGGGAGACCCAGTACTTC.

The chain joins TRBV6-4 to TRBJ2-1; TRBD2 agrees at 7 bases. The germline gives CDR1 MRHNA, CDR2 SNTAGT. The CDR3 sequence is 16 residues long. The V segment lost 0 bases and the J segment 5 bases; nucleotides outside the gene matches: 7. For the CDR3, the DNA is TGTGCCAGCAGTGACTCATCCAGCGGGGAGAACAATGAGCAGTTCTTC. The encoded protein is CASSDSSSGENNEQFF.

The chain is built from TRBV7-6 and TRBJ2-1, with 16 bases that match TRBD2. V was clipped by 0 bases and J by 9 bases; unmatched bases: 2. This CDR3 is 16 amino acids long. Looked up from germline, CDR1 is SGHVS and CDR2 is FNYEAQ. Here the CDR3 reads CASSLAGLAGGSEQFF. CDR3 nucleotides: TGTGCCAGCAGCTTAGCGGGACTAGCGGGGGGGAGTGAGCAGTTCTTC.

This chain links TRBV4-3 with TRBJ2-1; D unresolved. Germline V lookup: CDR1 LGHNA, CDR2 YSLEER. This CDR3 has 15 residues. V dropped 4 bases and J dropped 6 bases, with 16 bases sitting between them. The CDR3 nucleotides are TGCGCCAGCAGCCCTTTTTTCAGACCGGGCAATGAGCAGTTCTTC. This sequence encodes CASSPFFRPGNEQFF.

J is TRBJ2-6 and V is TRBV1. TRBV1 is an annotated pseudogene. This CDR3 region has 11 residues. CDR3 in DNA: TGCACCAGAAGTCGGGCCAACGTCCTGACTTTC. This translates into CTRSRANVLTF.